This entry lists 3 T cell receptor beta chains sequenced from one sample in a study of molecular identifiers for immune sequencing clone quantification. TCRdb reanalysed the PCR reads using MiXCR and keeps one entry per CDR3 protein. The table shows approximately 97,000 distinct CDR3 sequences, with less than 35% occurring only once. Source material: naive CD8+ T cells from blood, with Jurkat cell RNA spiked in. The subset: FACS-sorted CD8+CD4-CCR7+CD45RA+ naive T cells. These receptors were collected from a human donor in good health. Some libraries in this study had Jurkat cell RNA spiked in.

On this clonotype: A read error may explain this, as a much larger clone is one base away. The chain's CDR3 is CASRTSDYEQYF. The CDR3 coding sequence is TGTGCCAGCAGAACTAGCGATTACGAGCAGTACTTC. The J gene is TRBJ2-7, the V gene TRBV28, with 7 positions matching TRBD2. The CDR3 runs 12 residues. J gave up 4 bases and V 6 bases, and 3 bases lay outside the gene matches. In germline, CDR1 is MDHEN, CDR2 SYDVKM.

This clonotype was seen only a few times. The chain combines TRBV20-1 with TRBJ2-7, with TRBD1 matching 7 bases. V shed 6 bases and J 6 bases; nucleotides not matched to a gene: 17. This CDR3 spans 15 amino acids. Per the germline V gene, CDR1 is DFQATT and CDR2 is SNEGSKA (reference sequence). This CDR3 reads CSASTTDRAGIEQYF. The CDR3 DNA is TGCAGTGCCTCCACAACCGACAGGGCCGGAATCGAGCAGTACTTC.

This clonotype was observed a handful of times. The genes are TRBV29-1 and TRBJ2-7; 7 nucleotides match TRBD1. Losses at the gene ends were 4 bases for V and 2 bases for J; bases not matched to a gene: 8. The CDR3 sequence is 14 residues long. The germline CDR1 and CDR2 sequences are SQVTM and ANQGSEA. This chain's CDR3 is CSVVGGTATYEQYF. Written as DNA, the CDR3 is TGCAGCGTTGTAGGTGGGACAGCAACCTACGAGCAGTACTTC.